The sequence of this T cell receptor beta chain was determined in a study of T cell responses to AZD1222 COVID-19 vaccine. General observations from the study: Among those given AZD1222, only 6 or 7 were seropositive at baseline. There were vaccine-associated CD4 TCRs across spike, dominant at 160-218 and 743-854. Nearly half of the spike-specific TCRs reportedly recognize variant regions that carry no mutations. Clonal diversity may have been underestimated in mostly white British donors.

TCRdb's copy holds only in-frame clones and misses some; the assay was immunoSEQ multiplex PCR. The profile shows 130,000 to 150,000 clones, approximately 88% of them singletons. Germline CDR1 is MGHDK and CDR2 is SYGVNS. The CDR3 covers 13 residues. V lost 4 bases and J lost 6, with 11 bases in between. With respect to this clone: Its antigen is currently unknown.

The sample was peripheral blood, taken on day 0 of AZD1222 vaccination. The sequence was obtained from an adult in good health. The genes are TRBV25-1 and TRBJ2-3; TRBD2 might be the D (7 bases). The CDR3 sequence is CASSGRGADTQYF. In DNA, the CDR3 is TGTGCCAGCAGTGGCCGGGGGGCGGATACGCAGTATTTT.